The 32 T cell receptor beta chains below were found in one sample sequenced in a study of cytomegalovirus exposure and HLA in healthy donors. With 60 Vbeta and 13 Jbeta primers, the PCR was carried out. Data came from immunoSEQ multiplex PCR; TCRdb stores just in-frame clones and leaves some out. The top ten hold 1.1% of the sample, which has around 190,000 clones, about nine tenths seen once. The sequencing input was PBMCs. These receptors all stem from a boy between 2 and 10 years old in good health and CMV-seronegative.

The chain recombines TRBV5-6 with TRBJ2-3; no clear D. The germline CDR1 and CDR2 sequences are SGHDT and YYEEEE. V was cut by 1 base and J by 2 bases, with 5 bases left in between. The CDR3 extends over 13 amino acids. CDR3 loop: CASSLRVTDTQYF. The CDR3 DNA follows: TGTGCCAGCAGCTTGCGGGTCACAGATACGCAGTATTTT. The full variable domain, its missing parts supplied by reference TRBV5-6 and TRBJ2-3, is DAGVTQSPTHLIKTRGQQVTLRCSPKSGHDTVSWYQQALGQGPQFIFQYYEEEERQRGNFPDRFSGHQFPNYSSELNVNALLLGDSALYLCASSLRVTDTQYFGPGTRLTVL.

The gene calls are TRBV28 and TRBJ2-1, with D maybe TRBD2 (5 bases). Germline V gene data show CDR1 as MDHEN and CDR2 as SYDVKM. Trimming took off 2 bases at V and 2 bases at J, with 10 bases between the two ends. This CDR3 region has 15 residues. CDR3 DNA: TGTGCCAGCAGTTTAGGCAGGCGGGCCTACAATGAGCAGTTCTTC. Protein product: CASSLGRRAYNEQFF. Full variable domain (remainder filled in from reference TRBV28 and TRBJ2-1): DVKVTQSSRYLVKRTGEKVFLECVQDMDHENMFWYRQDPGLGLRLIYFSYDVKMKEKGDIPEGYSVSREKKERFSLILESASTNQTSMYLCASSLGRRAYNEQFFGPGTRLTVL.

The chain is built from TRBV5-1 and TRBJ2-3; 13 bases line up with TRBD2. This CDR3 has 20 residues. Germline V lookup: CDR1 SGHRS, CDR2 YFSETQ. With 1 base clipped from V and 5 bases from J, the junction kept 16 bases outside the gene matches. The CDR3 DNA reads TGCGCCAGCAGCTTGTTTGGAGGACTAGCGGGAGCGATTGCACAAGATACGCAGTATTTT. Amino acid sequence: CASSLFGGLAGAIAQDTQYF.

This clone was seen only a few times. The chain carries TRBV4-1 and TRBJ2-5, with TRBD2 as a possible D gene (6 bases). The CDR3 has 15 amino acids. Trimming removed 2 bases from V and 5 bases from J, with 15 bases in between. Germline V lookup: CDR1 MGHRA, CDR2 YSYEKL. Here the CDR3 DNA reads TGCGCCAGCAGCCAACCCGGGGGTGTTACGGAGACCCAGTACTTC. It specifies CASSQPGGVTETQYF.

V usage is TRBV28 and J usage is TRBJ2-7, with a possible D match to TRBD1 (5 bases). V dropped 5 bases and J dropped 3 bases, with 11 bases sitting between them. This CDR3 is 13 amino acids long. The germline V gene has CDR1 MDHEN and CDR2 SYDVKM. The CDR3 DNA reads TGTGCCAGCAGTCATGGTAGGGGCTACGAGCAGTACTTC. Protein: CASSHGRGYEQYF.

The chain joins TRBV7-8 to TRBJ2-5; 7 nucleotides agree with TRBD1. The end of the DNA fits TRBJ2-7 better, so the J call may be wrong. This CDR3 comprises 13 residues. The V gene's germline CDR1 is SGHVS and CDR2 FQNEAQ. The CDR3 DNA follows: TGTGCCAGCAGCGGGCACAGGGGCTACGAGCAGTACTTC. It encodes CASSGHRGYEQYF.

The chain uses TRBV5-4 and TRBJ2-1, with D possibly TRBD1 on 6 matching bases. Germline V CDR1 and CDR2: SGHNT, YYREEE (reference sequence). V gave up 2 bases and J gave up 8 bases, with 17 bases separating them. The CDR3 is 15 residues long. This chain's CDR3 is CASSFSGRGAHEQFF. The CDR3 nucleotides are TGTGCCAGCAGCTTCAGTGGCAGGGGAGCTCATGAGCAGTTCTTC.

This chain connects TRBV12-2 to TRBJ2-2; the table's D call, TRBD1, was not checked against the DNA. TRBV12-2 is labeled a pseudogene. CDR3 length equals 15 residues. DNA of the CDR3: TGTGCAAGTCGACGGGACACCGGCTGCGCCGGGGAGCTGTTTTTT. Its translation is CASRRDTGCAGELFF.

On this clone: A junction end diverges from the germline sequence, so it may reflect a read error. The CDR3 loop is CASGLAGLYEQCF. The CDR3 DNA is TGTGCCAGCGGTCTAGCGGGGCTCTACGAGCAGTGCTTC. The chain uses TRBV28 and TRBJ2-7, with 9 nucleotides matching TRBD2. Germline lookup yields CDR1 MDHEN and CDR2 SYDVKM. The CDR3 loop spans 13 amino acids.

This chain links TRBV11-1 with TRBJ2-1, with D unclear. CDR1 is SGHAT, CDR2 FQDESV, per germline (reference sequence). Trimming took 4 bases from V and 2 from J, leaving 15 bases between them. This CDR3 comprises 16 residues. The CDR3 bases are TGTGCCAGCAGCTCCCTGGGCTATGGAACCTACAATGAGCAGTTCTTC. Its translation is CASSSLGYGTYNEQFF.

V gene TRBV27 combines with J gene TRBJ2-1; D uncertain. Germline assignment: CDR1 MNHEY and CDR2 SMNVEV (reference sequence). CDR3 size: 15 residues. Trimming pared 3 bases from V and 0 bases from J, leaving 9 bases between. CDR3 residues: CASSFRLSSYNEQFF. Here the CDR3 DNA reads TGTGCCAGCAGTTTCAGGCTCAGCTCCTACAATGAGCAGTTCTTC.

This clone has just a few counts. This sequence joins TRBV5-4 and TRBJ1-4, with 9 positions matching TRBD1. From germline, CDR1 is SGHNT and CDR2 YYREEE (reference sequence). The trim removed 4 bases at V and 7 bases at J, leaving 8 bases unmatched. This CDR3 has 15 amino acids. The CDR3 here is CASSPYRGRSEKLFF. Here the CDR3 DNA reads TGTGCCAGCAGCCCGTACAGGGGGCGATCTGAAAAACTGTTTTTT.

Comment on this clone: Compared with germline, one end of the junction differs, possibly owing to a read error. J is TRBJ1-1 and V is TRBV7-9; TRBD1 matches 8 bases. CDR1 SEHNR and CDR2 FQNEAQ come from the germline V gene (reference sequence). The CDR3 is 13 residues long. The CDR3 protein is CSSSLGQGHEAFF. The CDR3, as DNA: TGTTCCAGCAGCTTAGGACAGGGCCACGAAGCTTTCTTT. Full variable domain (rest looked up from reference TRBV7-9 and TRBJ1-1): DTGVSQNPRHKITKRGQNVTFRCDPISEHNRLYWYRQTLGQGPEFLTYFQNEAQLEKSRLLSDRFSAERPKGSFSTLEIQRTEQGDSAMYLCSSSLGQGHEAFFGQGTRLTVV.

The count of this clone is one. The V and J genes are TRBV15 and TRBJ1-5, with TRBD1 matching over 7 bases. With 4 bases clipped from V and 5 bases from J, the junction kept 11 bases outside the gene matches. This CDR3 has 16 residues. Germline loops: CDR1 LNHNV, CDR2 YYDKDF (reference sequence). The CDR3 region is CATSKYPGTADQPQHF. CDR3 DNA sequence: TGTGCCACCAGCAAATACCCCGGGACAGCCGATCAGCCCCAGCATTTT.

The V call is TRBV19, the J call TRBJ2-2; D may be TRBD1 (8 bases). Germline CDR1 and CDR2: LNHDA and SQIVND (reference sequence). The CDR3 is 14 amino acids. Trimming removed 9 bases at V and 4 bases at J, with 15 bases between. The CDR3 is CASNTGGGTGELFF. For the CDR3, the DNA is TGTGCCAGCAATACAGGGGGGGGCACCGGGGAGCTGTTTTTT.

The rearrangement joins TRBV15 to TRBJ1-1; the D gene is possibly TRBD1 (6 bases). Trimming pared 0 bases from V and 1 base from J, leaving 9 bases between. Germline CDR1 and CDR2: LNHNV and YYDKDF (reference sequence). CDR3 length equals 15 residues. The CDR3 here is CATSRDDRRNTEAFF. CDR3 DNA: TGTGCCACCAGCAGAGATGACAGGAGGAACACTGAAGCTTTCTTT.

The chain is built from TRBV7-9 and TRBJ2-5, with D perhaps TRBD1 (6 bases). The V and J ends lost 5 bases and 7 bases respectively, with 17 bases between them. Germline loops: CDR1 SEHNR, CDR2 FQNEAQ (reference sequence). This CDR3 has 14 residues. In nucleotides, the CDR3 is TGTGCCAGCAGCCCAGGACAGACCTCCGGGACCCAGTACTTC. Translating gives CASSPGQTSGTQYF.

This rearrangement joins TRBV7-8 to TRBJ2-1; a possible D gene is TRBD2 (5 bases). V gave up 4 bases and J gave up 9 bases, with 10 bases separating them. The germline V gene has CDR1 SGHVS and CDR2 FQNEAQ. The CDR3 runs to 12 residues. CDR3 protein: CASSYGLGEQFF. DNA of the CDR3: TGTGCCAGCAGCTATGGACTGGGTGAGCAGTTCTTC.

This rearrangement joins TRBV18 to TRBJ1-2; 9 bases agree with TRBD1. V shed 2 bases, J shed 8 bases, and the junction held 9 bases outside the gene matches. Germline CDR1 and CDR2: KGHSH and LQKENI. This CDR3 spans 15 amino acids. The CDR3 nucleotides read TGTGCCAGCTCACCAGAAACAGGGGGCGGTTTAGGCTACACCTTC. Its translation is CASSPETGGGLGYTF. The full variable domain, completed using reference TRBV18 and TRBJ1-2, is NAGVMQNPRHLVRRRGQEARLRCSPMKGHSHVYWYRQLPEEGLKFMVYLQKENIIDESGMPKERFSAEFPKEGPSILRIQQVVRGDSAAYFCASSPETGGGLGYTFGSGTRLTVV.

V and J are TRBV2 and TRBJ2-7, with 11 bases that match TRBD1. Germline-derived CDR1 and CDR2 are SNHLY and FYNNEI. The CDR3 sequence is 16 residues long. V shed 7 bases, J shed 1 base, and the junction held 9 bases outside the gene matches. CDR3 residues: CASIGPGDRGSYEQYF. CDR3 bases: TGTGCCAGCATCGGGCCTGGGGACAGGGGGTCCTACGAGCAGTACTTC.

The chain is built from TRBV28 and TRBJ1-1; 12 positions agree with TRBD1. The CDR3 covers 14 residues. The V gene's germline CDR1 is MDHEN and CDR2 SYDVKM. Trimming removed 6 bases from V and 8 bases from J; junction bases left unmatched: 7. CDR3 region: CASSRGQGAFEAFF. CDR3 sequence (DNA): TGTGCCAGCAGCCGGGGACAGGGGGCATTCGAAGCTTTCTTT.

V is TRBV30 and J is TRBJ1-5, with D perhaps TRBD1 (5 bases). The CDR3 extends over 13 amino acids. The V and J ends lost 2 bases and 3 bases respectively, with 8 bases between them. CDR1 GTSNPN and CDR2 SVGIG come from the germline V gene (reference sequence). The CDR3 nucleotides are TGTGCCTGGAGTAAGGGGTTCAATCAGCCCCAGCATTTT. It is translated as CAWSKGFNQPQHF.

The rearrangement joins TRBV5-3 to TRBJ2-1; 7 bases match TRBD1. TRBV5-3 is identified as an open reading frame with a role that is uncertain. The CDR3 is 14 amino acids. The J segment lost 5 bases and the V segment lost 3 bases, leaving 5 bases of the junction unmatched. For the CDR3, the DNA is TGTGCCAGAAGCTGGGACAGAGGCCACAATGAGCAGTTCTTC. It encodes CARSWDRGHNEQFF.

There are a few counts of this clone. The genes are TRBV5-3 and TRBJ1-5, with D perhaps matching TRBD1 (5 bases). TRBV5-3 falls under the ORF class, with uncertain function. The germline V and J ends were trimmed by 4 bases and 4 bases, with 18 bases remaining between them. The CDR3 sequence is 16 residues long. CDR3 sequence reads: CARSIGQGKTNQPQHF. Written as DNA, the CDR3 is TGTGCCAGAAGCATCGGACAAGGAAAAACAAATCAGCCCCAGCATTTT.

This rearrangement joins TRBV7-9 to TRBJ2-3; 15 nucleotides line up with TRBD2. The CDR3 is 17 residues long. V lost 1 base to trimming and J lost 4 bases; unmatched junction nucleotides: 3. CDR1 is SEHNR, CDR2 FQNEAQ, per germline (reference sequence). For the CDR3, the DNA is TGTGCCAGCAGCTTAGTGGGACTAGCGGGAGGAGCAGATACGCAGTATTTT. Its translation: CASSLVGLAGGADTQYF.

The rearrangement joins TRBV29-1 to TRBJ1-1, with D maybe TRBD1 (5 bases). V lost 8 bases and J lost 2, with 12 bases in between. CDR3 length: 12 residues. Germline-derived CDR1 and CDR2 are SQVTM and ANQGSEA. CDR3 sequence: CSSGQPNTEAFF. The CDR3, as DNA: TGCAGCTCTGGACAACCAAACACTGAAGCTTTCTTT.

About this clone itself: Other DNA variants within this sample encode the same CDR3. V gene TRBV2 combines with J gene TRBJ2-2, with D possibly being TRBD1 (5 bases). The germline CDR1 and CDR2 sequences are SNHLY and FYNNEI. The CDR3 spans 14 residues. The V end was cut by 6 bases, the J end by 0 bases, with 8 bases between. CDR3 nucleotide sequence: TGTGCCAGCAGGGGGCTAGCGAACACCGGGGAGCTGTTTTTT. Amino acids: CASRGLANTGELFF.

The chain joins TRBV7-9 to TRBJ2-7; possible D gene TRBD2, 6 bases. Trimming shortened V by 5 bases and J by 6 bases, and 14 bases separated the two germline ends. The CDR3 spans 13 residues. Germline assignment: CDR1 SEHNR and CDR2 FQNEAQ (reference sequence). CDR3 bases: TGTGCCAGCAGCGGTACTTGGGGAGGCGAGCAGTACTTC. It yields the protein CASSGTWGGEQYF.

The chain couples TRBV15 to TRBJ1-5; possibly TRBD1 for D (5 bases). Germline V gives CDR1 LNHNV, CDR2 YYDKDF (reference sequence). This CDR3 is built from 16 residues. Trimming cost V 0 bases and J 5 bases, with 14 bases left between them. CDR3 amino acids: CATSRDLGEGDQPQHF. CDR3 sequence (DNA): TGTGCCACCAGCAGAGATCTGGGTGAAGGGGATCAGCCCCAGCATTTT.

The chain carries TRBV10-1 and TRBJ2-5; D is ambiguous. The CDR3 totals 14 residues. With 0 bases removed from V and 1 base from J, the gap between germline ends came to 6 bases. Germline V gene lookup returns CDR1 WNHNN and CDR2 SYGVQD (reference sequence). The CDR3 DNA sequence: TGCGCCAGCAGTGAGTCCCAAGCCCAAGAGACCCAGTACTTC. It is translated as CASSESQAQETQYF.

The rearrangement links TRBV28 to TRBJ2-5; 10 nucleotides agree with TRBD1. The CDR3 totals 13 residues. Germline V gene sequence: CDR1 MDHEN, CDR2 SYDVKM. CDR3 region: CSSEGQGIETQYF. The CDR3, as DNA: TGTTCCTCCGAGGGACAGGGGATCGAGACCCAGTACTTC. The full variable domain, with the rest looked up from reference TRBV28 and TRBJ2-5, is DVKVTQSSRYLVKRTGEKVFLECVQDMDHENMFWYRQDPGLGLRLIYFSYDVKMKEKGDIPEGYSVSREKKERFSLILESASTNQTSMYLCSSEGQGIETQYFGPGTRLLVL.

The CDR3 nucleotides read TGTGCCAGCAGCGTTGGAGGACCCACTAATGAAAAACTGTTTTTT. As protein: CASSVGGPTNEKLFF. The rearrangement uses TRBV9 and TRBJ1-4; no definite D call. Trimming stripped 2 bases from V and 2 bases from J, with 10 bases between. The CDR3 spans 15 residues. Germline CDR1 reads SGDLS; CDR2 reads YYNGEE.